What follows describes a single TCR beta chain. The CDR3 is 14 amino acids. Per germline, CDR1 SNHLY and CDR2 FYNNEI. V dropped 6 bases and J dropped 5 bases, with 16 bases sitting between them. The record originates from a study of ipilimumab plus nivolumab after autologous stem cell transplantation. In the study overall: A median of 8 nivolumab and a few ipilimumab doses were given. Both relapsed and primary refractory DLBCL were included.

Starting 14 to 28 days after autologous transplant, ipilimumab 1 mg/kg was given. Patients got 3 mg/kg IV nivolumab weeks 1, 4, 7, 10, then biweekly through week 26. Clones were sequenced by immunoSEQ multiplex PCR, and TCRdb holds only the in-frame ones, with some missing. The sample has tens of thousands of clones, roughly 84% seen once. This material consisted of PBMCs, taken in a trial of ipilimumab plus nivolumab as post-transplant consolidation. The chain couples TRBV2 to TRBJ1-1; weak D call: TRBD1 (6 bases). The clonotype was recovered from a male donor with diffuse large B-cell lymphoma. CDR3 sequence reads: CASRDQGSRTEAFF. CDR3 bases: TGTGCCAGCAGGGACCAGGGGAGTAGGACTGAAGCTTTCTTT. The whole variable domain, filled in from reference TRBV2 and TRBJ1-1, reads EPEVTQTPSHQVTQMGQEVILRCVPISNHLYFYWYRQILGQKVEFLVSFYNNEISEKSEIFDDQFSVERPDGSNFTLKIRSTKLEDSAMYFCASRDQGSRTEAFFGQGTRLTVV.